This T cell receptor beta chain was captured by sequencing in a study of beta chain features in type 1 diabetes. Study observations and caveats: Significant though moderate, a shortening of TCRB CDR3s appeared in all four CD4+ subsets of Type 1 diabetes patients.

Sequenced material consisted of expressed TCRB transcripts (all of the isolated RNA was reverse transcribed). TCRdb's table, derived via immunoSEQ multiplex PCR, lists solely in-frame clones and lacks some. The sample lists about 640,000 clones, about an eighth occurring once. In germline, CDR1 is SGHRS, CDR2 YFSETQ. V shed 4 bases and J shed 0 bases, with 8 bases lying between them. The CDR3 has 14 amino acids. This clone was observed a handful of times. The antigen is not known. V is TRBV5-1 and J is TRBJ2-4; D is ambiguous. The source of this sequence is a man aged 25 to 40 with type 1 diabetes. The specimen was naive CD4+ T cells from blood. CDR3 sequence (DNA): TGCGCCAGCAGCGGGGAAATAGCCAAAAACATTCAGTACTTC. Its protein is CASSGEIAKNIQYF.